Listed below are T cell receptor beta chains from one sample, sequenced in a study of shared clonotypes between healthy human individuals. Libraries were prepared by immunoSEQ multiplex PCR; TCRdb keeps only in-frame clonotypes and omits some of them. The repertoire holds about 2.1 million clones, with about 92% as singletons. Sequenced material: naive CD8+ T cells from PBMCs. The receptors stem from a man between 18 and 35 years old in good health. Some clones in this sample may be carry-over from other donors' samples. CDR3s include the opening cysteine and the closing phenylalanine or tryptophan. A D gene is named only where the DNA matches it firmly. Size is omitted from some rows. Given values are once, few, many or a class for expanded clones.

j_call,v_call,clone_size,d_call,cdr3_aa,cdr3_nt
TRBJ2-1,TRBV29-1,.,.,CSVDRGWQDEQFF,TGCAGCGTTGACAGGGGTTGGCAGGATGAGCAGTTCTTC
TRBJ2-3,TRBV7-9,.,.,CASSPRGGTDTQYF,TGTGCCAGCAGCCCCCGTGGGGGTACAGATACGCAGTATTTT
TRBJ2-7,TRBV9,few,.,CASSFRDHYEQYF,TGTGCCAGCAGCTTTAGGGACCACTACGAGCAGTACTTC
TRBJ1-2,TRBV6-1,.,.,CASWRGVGNYGYTF,TGTGCCAGCTGGAGGGGTGTGGGCAACTATGGCTACACCTTC
TRBJ2-7,TRBV27,.,.,CASSFLAPAYEQYF,TGTGCCAGCAGTTTCCTAGCGCCTGCCTACGAGCAGTACTTC
TRBJ2-7,TRBV11-2,.,TRBD2,CASSSGLAGRSYEQYF,TGTGCCAGCAGCTCGGGACTAGCGGGTCGATCCTACGAGCAGTACTTC
TRBJ2-2,TRBV7-9,once,TRBD2,CASSGREDYTGELFF,TGTGCCAGCAGTGGGCGGGAGGATTACACCGGGGAGCTGTTTTTT
TRBJ2-5,TRBV28,.,.,CASSLLGGRWETQYF,TGTGCCAGCAGTTTATTGGGGGGGCGTTGGGAGACCCAGTACTTC
TRBJ2-7,TRBV4-2,.,.,CASSQEGARLEQYF,TGTGCCAGCAGCCAAGAAGGTGCCAGGCTCGAGCAGTACTTC
TRBJ1-5,TRBV10-3,few,.,CAISEPTVGDWQPQHF,TGTGCCATCAGTGAGCCTACGGTGGGGGACTGGCAGCCCCAGCATTTT
TRBJ1-5,TRBV5-1,.,.,CASSFGWCREIVGNQPQHF,TGCGCCAGCAGCTTTGGGTGGTGTCGGGAAATAGTGGGCAATCAGCCCCAGCATTTT
TRBJ1-1,TRBV14,.,.,CASSQVCQGTTEAFF,TGTGCCAGCAGCCAAGTGTGCCAGGGCACCACTGAAGCTTTCTTT
TRBJ2-1,TRBV7-3,.,TRBD2,CASSPISSGVEQFF,TGTGCCAGCAGCCCCATTTCTAGCGGGGTTGAGCAGTTCTTC
TRBJ2-7,TRBV27,once,.,CASSLLGGGIEQYF,TGTGCCAGCAGTTTACTGGGAGGGGGAATCGAGCAGTACTTC
TRBJ2-2,TRBV28,.,TRBD2,CASQPPSGSLTGELFF,TGTGCCAGCCAACCCCCTAGCGGGAGTTTGACCGGGGAGCTGTTTTTT
TRBJ2-1,TRBV28,.,.,CASSPPGGSGIYNEQFF,TGTGCCAGCAGTCCCCCAGGAGGAAGCGGAATCTACAATGAGCAGTTCTTC
TRBJ2-1,TRBV4-1,once,TRBD2,CASSPTSPSSYNEQFF,TGCGCCAGCAGCCCGACTAGCCCCAGCTCCTACAATGAGCAGTTCTTC
TRBJ1-4,TRBV30,.,.,CAWRGKREKLFF,TGTGCCTGGAGGGGAAAACGGGAAAAACTGTTTTTT
TRBJ2-1,TRBV28,.,.,CASREGFSSYNEQFF,TGTGCCAGCAGGGAGGGGTTCAGCTCCTACAATGAGCAGTTCTTC
TRBJ2-1,TRBV9,.,TRBD2,CASSVSGTSASSYNEQFF,TGTGCCAGCAGCGTATCGGGGACTAGCGCAAGCTCCTACAATGAGCAGTTCTTC
TRBJ2-3,TRBV10-1,.,TRBD2,CASRGKLAGITPSTDTQYF,TGCGCCAGCAGGGGGAAACTAGCGGGGATTACACCTAGCACAGATACGCAGTATTTT
TRBJ1-1,TRBV15,.,TRBD1,CATSARDRMNTEAFF,TGTGCCACCAGCGCGCGGGACAGGATGAACACTGAAGCTTTCTTT
TRBJ2-1,TRBV4-3,.,TRBD2,CASSQDRGTSTEDPYNEQFF,TGCGCCAGCAGCCAAGATCGGGGGACTAGCACCGAGGATCCCTACAATGAGCAGTTCTTC
TRBJ2-7,TRBV13,.,TRBD1,CASSGTGQGSYEQYF,TGTGCCAGCAGCGGAACGGGACAGGGCTCCTACGAGCAGTACTTC
TRBJ2-3,TRBV9,.,.,CASSATIHTDTQYF,TGTGCCAGCAGCGCCACGATCCACACAGATACGCAGTATTTT
TRBJ2-3,TRBV11-2,.,.,CASSLEGADTQYF,TGTGCCAGCAGCTTAGAAGGGGCAGATACGCAGTATTTT
TRBJ2-7,TRBV11-1,.,TRBD2,CASSPRGGYEQYF,TGTGCCAGCAGCCCCCGGGGAGGGTACGAGCAGTACTTC
TRBJ2-3,TRBV9,.,.,CASSVPPVGTRADTQYF,TGTGCCAGCAGCGTACCCCCTGTCGGTACCAGAGCAGATACGCAGTATTTT
TRBJ2-1,TRBV2,.,TRBD2,CASRRLAGDINEQFF,TGTGCCAGCAGACGACTAGCGGGAGATATAAATGAGCAGTTCTTC
TRBJ1-2,TRBV6-4,.,TRBD1,CASSDSPTGGNGYTF,TGTGCCAGCAGTGACTCCCCGACAGGGGGGAACGGCTACACCTTC
TRBJ1-1,TRBV28,.,.,CASSFSVEARGTEAFF,TGTGCCAGCAGTTTTAGTGTGGAAGCCCGGGGCACTGAAGCTTTCTTT
TRBJ2-6,TRBV2,.,TRBD1,CASRGQKSSGANVLTF,TGTGCCAGCAGGGGACAGAAGAGCTCTGGGGCCAACGTCCTGACTTTC
TRBJ2-2,TRBV9,.,TRBD2,CASSVALAGGGNTGELFF,TGTGCCAGCAGCGTAGCTCTAGCGGGAGGCGGGAACACCGGGGAGCTGTTTTTT
TRBJ2-2,TRBV5-1,.,.,CASSWSSGELFF,TGCGCCAGCAGCTGGAGTTCCGGGGAGCTGTTTTTT
TRBJ2-3,TRBV7-3,.,.,CASSLTSRVSTDTQYF,TGTGCCAGCAGCCTCACATCCAGAGTCAGCACAGATACGCAGTATTTT
TRBJ2-1,TRBV9,.,TRBD2,CASSAGAGRWRNEQFF,TGTGCCAGCAGCGCTGGTGCCGGGAGGTGGCGCAATGAGCAGTTCTTC
TRBJ2-1,TRBV27,.,.,CASSPTGTALYNEQFF,TGTGCCAGCAGTCCGACCGGGACGGCACTTTACAATGAGCAGTTCTTC
TRBJ2-3,TRBV29-1,.,TRBD2,CSVEERGLAGYTQYF,TGCAGCGTTGAAGAAAGGGGCCTAGCGGGTTATACGCAGTATTTT
TRBJ2-2,TRBV7-9,.,.,CASSLAFFGTELFF,TGTGCCAGCAGCTTAGCGTTTTTTGGGACAGAGCTGTTTTTT
TRBJ2-3,TRBV6-1,.,.,CASSDLSGGSDTQYF,TGTGCCAGCAGTGATTTGTCTGGAGGGTCGGATACGCAGTATTTT
TRBJ2-2,TRBV19,.,.,CASSISLEGFRNTGELFF,TGTGCCAGTAGTATTAGTCTGGAGGGATTTAGGAACACCGGGGAGCTGTTTTTT
TRBJ2-5,TRBV13,once,TRBD2,CASSSGTSGEETQYF,TGTGCCAGCAGCTCAGGGACTAGCGGAGAAGAGACCCAGTACTTC